This TCR beta chain was sequenced for a study of technical replicates of blood from a handful of donors. Sequencing was performed with immunoSEQ multiplex PCR; in TCRdb, only in-frame clones are kept and a portion is missing. The sample yields tens of thousands of clones, more than 90% seen once. This clone is a singleton in its sample. Sequenced sample: T cells isolated from PBMCs. The receptor was derived from a human donor in good health.

In DNA, the CDR3 is TGCAGTGCTATTACAGGGCTGGAAGCTTTCTTT. It yields the protein CSAITGLEAFF. The chain employs TRBV20-1 and TRBJ1-1; possibly TRBD1 for D (6 bases). V was shortened by 4 bases and J by 8 bases, with 11 bases between the two germline ends. Germline CDR1 and CDR2: DFQATT and SNEGSKA (reference sequence). CDR3 size: 11 residues.